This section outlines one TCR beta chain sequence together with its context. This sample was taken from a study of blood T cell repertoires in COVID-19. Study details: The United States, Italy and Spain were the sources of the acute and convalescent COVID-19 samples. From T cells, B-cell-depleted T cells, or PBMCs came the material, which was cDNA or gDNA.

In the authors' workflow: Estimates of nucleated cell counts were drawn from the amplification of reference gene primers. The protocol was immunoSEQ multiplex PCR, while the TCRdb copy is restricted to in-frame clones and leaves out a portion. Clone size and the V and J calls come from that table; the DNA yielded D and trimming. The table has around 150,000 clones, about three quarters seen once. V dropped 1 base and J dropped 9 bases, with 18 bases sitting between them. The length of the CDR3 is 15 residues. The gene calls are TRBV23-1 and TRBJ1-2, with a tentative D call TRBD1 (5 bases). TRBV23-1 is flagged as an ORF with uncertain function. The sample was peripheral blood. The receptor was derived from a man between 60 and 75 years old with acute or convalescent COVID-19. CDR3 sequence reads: CASSQWGRPVECYTF. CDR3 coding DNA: TGCGCCAGCAGTCAATGGGGCAGGCCGGTTGAGTGCTACACCTTC.